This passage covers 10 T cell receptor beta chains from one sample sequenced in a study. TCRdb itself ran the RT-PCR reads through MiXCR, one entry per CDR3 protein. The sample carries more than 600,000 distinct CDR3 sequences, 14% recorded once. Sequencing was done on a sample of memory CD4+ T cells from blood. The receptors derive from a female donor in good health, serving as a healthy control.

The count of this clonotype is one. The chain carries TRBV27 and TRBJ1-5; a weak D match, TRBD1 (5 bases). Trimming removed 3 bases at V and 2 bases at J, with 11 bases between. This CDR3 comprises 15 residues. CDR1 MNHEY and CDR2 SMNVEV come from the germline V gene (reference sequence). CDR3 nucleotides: TGTGCCAGCAGTTTCCAGGGTAGGGGCAATCAGCCCCAGCATTTT. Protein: CASSFQGRGNQPQHF.

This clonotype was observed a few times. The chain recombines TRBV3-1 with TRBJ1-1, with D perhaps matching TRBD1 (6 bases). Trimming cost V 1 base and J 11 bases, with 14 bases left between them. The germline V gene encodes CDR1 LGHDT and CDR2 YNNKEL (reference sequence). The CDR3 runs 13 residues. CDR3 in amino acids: CASSQARVQGAFF. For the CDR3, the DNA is TGTGCCAGCAGCCAAGCCAGGGTTCAGGGGGCTTTCTTT.

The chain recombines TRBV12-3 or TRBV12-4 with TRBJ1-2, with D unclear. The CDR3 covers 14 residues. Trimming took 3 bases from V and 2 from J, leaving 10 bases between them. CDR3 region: CASSLGLSNYGYTF. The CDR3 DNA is TGTGCCAGCAGTTTGGGCCTCTCCAACTATGGCTACACCTTC.

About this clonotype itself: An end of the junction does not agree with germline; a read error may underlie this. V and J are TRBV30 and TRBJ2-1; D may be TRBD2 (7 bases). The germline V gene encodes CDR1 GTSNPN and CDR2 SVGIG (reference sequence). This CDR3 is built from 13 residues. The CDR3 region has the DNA TGTGCCTGGAGTGTGGGATATGGGGGGGCCCTCGTCTTC. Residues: CAWSVGYGGALVF.

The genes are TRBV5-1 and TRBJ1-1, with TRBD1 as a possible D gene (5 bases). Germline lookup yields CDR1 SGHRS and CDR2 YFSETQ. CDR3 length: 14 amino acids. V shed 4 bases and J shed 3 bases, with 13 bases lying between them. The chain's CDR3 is CASSMMGGDTEAFF. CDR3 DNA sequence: TGCGCCAGCAGCATGATGGGGGGGGACACTGAAGCTTTCTTT.

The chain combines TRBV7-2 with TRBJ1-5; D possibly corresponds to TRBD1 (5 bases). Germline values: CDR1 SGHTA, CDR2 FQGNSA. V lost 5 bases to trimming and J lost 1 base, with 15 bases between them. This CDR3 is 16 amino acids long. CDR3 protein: CASSQSGGVSNQPQHF. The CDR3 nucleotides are TGTGCCAGCAGCCAAAGTGGAGGGGTCAGCAATCAGCCCCAGCATTTT.

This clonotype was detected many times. CDR3 DNA sequence: TGTGCCAGCAGCTCTCAGGGTCTCACGGTGGAGCAGTACTTC. Protein product: CASSSQGLTVEQYF. The V call is TRBV7-3, the J call TRBJ2-7; a possible D gene is TRBD1 (5 bases). Per germline, CDR1 SGHTA and CDR2 FQGTGA. The V and J ends lost 4 bases and 7 bases respectively, with 17 bases between them. The CDR3 loop spans 14 amino acids. The full variable domain, with the rest looked up from reference TRBV7-3 and TRBJ2-7, is GAGVSQTPSNKVTEKGKYVELRCDPISGHTALYWYRQSLGQGPEFLIYFQGTGAADDSGLPNDRFFAVRPEGSVSTLKIQRTERGDSAVYLCASSSQGLTVEQYFGPGTRLTVT.

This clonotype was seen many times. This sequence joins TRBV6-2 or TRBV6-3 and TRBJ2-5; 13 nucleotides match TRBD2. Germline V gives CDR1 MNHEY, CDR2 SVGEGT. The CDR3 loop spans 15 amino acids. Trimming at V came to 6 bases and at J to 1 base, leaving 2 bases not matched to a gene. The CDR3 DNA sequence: TGTGCCAGCAGCGGACTAGCGGGGGTCCAAGAGACCCAGTACTTC. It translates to CASSGLAGVQETQYF.

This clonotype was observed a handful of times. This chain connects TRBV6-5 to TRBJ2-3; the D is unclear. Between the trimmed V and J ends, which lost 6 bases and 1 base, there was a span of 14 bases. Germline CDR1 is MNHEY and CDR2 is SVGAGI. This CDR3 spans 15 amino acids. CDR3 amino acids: CASRGLWHGTDTQYF. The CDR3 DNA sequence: TGTGCCAGCAGGGGATTGTGGCACGGCACAGATACGCAGTATTTT.

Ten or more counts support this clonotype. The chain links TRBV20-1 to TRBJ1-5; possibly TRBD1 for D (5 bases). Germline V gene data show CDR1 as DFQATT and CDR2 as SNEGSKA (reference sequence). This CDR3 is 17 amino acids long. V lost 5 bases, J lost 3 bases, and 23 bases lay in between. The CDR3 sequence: CSAPLDGVRANNQPQHF. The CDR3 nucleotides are TGCAGTGCTCCCTTAGACGGGGTCAGGGCTAACAATCAGCCCCAGCATTTT.